The 27 T cell receptor beta chains below come from one sample, sequenced in a study of glioma-infiltrating T cells. Amplification of TCR alpha and beta CDR3 regions from RNA used iRepertoire nested multiplex PCR. MiXCR was run by TCRdb on the multiplex PCR reads, yielding one entry per CDR3 protein. This sample has some 150,000 distinct CDR3 sequences, with 39% found just once. Input material: glioma tissue, nonneoplastic brain tissue, or PBMCs (not recorded which). These receptors came from a human donor with low-grade glioma or glioblastoma, undergoing nonglioma brain surgery, or in good health (not recorded which).

The CDR3 loop reads CASSQSNTEVFF. DNA for the CDR3: TGCGCCAGCAGCCAATCGAACACTGAGGTTTTCTTT. The rearrangement links TRBV4-1 to TRBJ1-1; unclear D gene. This CDR3 has 12 amino acids. From germline, CDR1 is MGHRA and CDR2 YSYEKL. The V end lost 2 bases, the J end lost 13 bases, and 14 bases lay between the germline ends.

The chain joins TRBV12-3 or TRBV12-4 to TRBJ1-1, with D unclear. The V gene lost 8 bases and the J gene lost 1 base, with 20 bases spanning the gap. CDR3 length: 16 amino acids. The CDR3 loop reads CASRSGPGGTNTEAFF. The CDR3 nucleotides read TGTGCCAGCCGGTCTGGTCCGGGAGGAACGAACACTGAAGCTTTCTTT.

This clonotype has a handful of counts. This rearrangement joins TRBV20-1 to TRBJ1-2, with 7 bases lining up with TRBD1. CDR1 and CDR2 (germline): DFQATT, SNEGSKA (reference sequence). This CDR3 region has 14 residues. V lost 5 bases, J lost 2 bases, and 8 bases stayed unmatched. The CDR3 nucleotides read TGCAGTGCTCCGTCCCGGGACAGCAACTATGGCTACACCTTC. Protein product: CSAPSRDSNYGYTF.

The chain links TRBV28 to TRBJ2-5; 7 bases fit TRBD2. The CDR3 runs to 13 residues. The trim removed 4 bases at V and 4 bases at J, leaving 3 bases unmatched. Germline CDR1 MDHEN, CDR2 SYDVKM. The CDR3 sequence is CASSSASGETQYF. As DNA, the CDR3 is TGTGCCAGCAGTTCCGCTAGCGGAGAGACCCAGTACTTC.

The gene calls are TRBV2 and TRBJ2-7; 7 positions match TRBD1. Germline V CDR1 and CDR2: SNHLY, FYNNEI. This CDR3 is built from 14 residues. J was trimmed by 7 bases and V by 5 bases; bases with no gene match: 11. The CDR3 DNA sequence: TGTGCCAGCAGTTATTTCGAGGGGGCGTCTGAGCAGTACTTC. As protein: CASSYFEGASEQYF.

The chain links TRBV24-1 to TRBJ1-2; D remains unclear. CDR3 length: 13 residues. Germline CDR1 reads KGHDR; CDR2 reads SFDVKD. The V end was cut by 4 bases, the J end by 4 bases, with 9 bases between. The DNA for the CDR3 is TGTGCCACCAGTGACTCGACACCCTATGGCTACACCTTC. As protein: CATSDSTPYGYTF.

The chain joins TRBV5-1 to TRBJ2-1; TRBD1 or TRBD2 may be the D gene (5 bases each). Germline assignment: CDR1 SGHRS and CDR2 YFSETQ. This CDR3 contains 20 residues. Trimming left V 5 bases short and J 0 bases short, with 27 bases between. The CDR3 protein is CASRTTNLDPGRSSYNEQFF. Here the CDR3 DNA reads TGCGCCAGCAGAACCACCAATCTGGACCCGGGACGTAGCTCCTACAATGAGCAGTTCTTC. Variable domain in full (rest from reference TRBV5-1 and TRBJ2-1): KAGVTQTPRYLIKTRGQQVTLSCSPISGHRSVSWYQQTPGQGLQFLFEYFSETQRNKGNFPGRFSGRQFSNSRSEMNVSTLELGDSALYLCASRTTNLDPGRSSYNEQFFGPGTRLTVL.

The rearrangement uses TRBV7-8 and TRBJ2-1; D is perhaps TRBD1 (6 bases). V shed 3 bases and J shed 6 bases, with 9 bases lying between them. The CDR3 totals 13 residues. CDR1 is SGHVS and CDR2 is FQNEAQ in the germline V gene. The CDR3 bases are TGTGCCAGCAGCTTCTTAGGGGGCAATGAGCAGTTCTTC. Translating gives CASSFLGGNEQFF.

This clonotype has a count of ten or more. The V gene is TRBV28, the J gene TRBJ1-1; D unclear. Trimming stripped 5 bases from V and 2 bases from J, with 6 bases between. The germline V gene has CDR1 MDHEN and CDR2 SYDVKM. The CDR3 runs 12 residues. CDR3 DNA: TGTGCCAGCAGTACCAGAAACACTGAAGCTTTCTTT. Its translation is CASSTRNTEAFF. Together with reference TRBV28 and TRBJ1-1, the CDR3 gives the full variable domain: DVKVTQSSRYLVKRTGEKVFLECVQDMDHENMFWYRQDPGLGLRLIYFSYDVKMKEKGDIPEGYSVSREKKERFSLILESASTNQTSMYLCASSTRNTEAFFGQGTRLTVV.

This chain links TRBV27 with TRBJ2-7; D unresolved. Trimming removed 1 base at V and 2 bases at J, with 9 bases between. The length of the CDR3 is 14 residues. The V gene's germline CDR1 is MNHEY and CDR2 SMNVEV (reference sequence). CDR3 DNA sequence: TGTGCCAGCAGTTTATTTGCAGCAACCTACGAGCAGTACTTC. Its translation: CASSLFAATYEQYF.

The chain employs TRBV27 and TRBJ2-7; tentatively, D is TRBD2 (6 bases). The CDR3 sequence is 14 residues long. Germline V CDR1 and CDR2: MNHEY, SMNVEV (reference sequence). V dropped 5 bases and J dropped 1 base, with 12 bases sitting between them. The CDR3 sequence: CASSPGTFSYEQYF. The CDR3 DNA reads as TGTGCCAGCAGTCCGGGGACTTTTTCCTACGAGCAGTACTTC.

This CDR3 is CASSLTSGANVLTF. The DNA for the CDR3 is TGTGCCAGCAGCCTGACCTCTGGGGCCAACGTCCTGACTTTC. This chain uses TRBV28 with TRBJ2-6; no clear D. Trimming removed 6 bases from V and 0 bases from J, with 6 bases in between. Germline V gene lookup returns CDR1 MDHEN and CDR2 SYDVKM. CDR3 length: 14 residues.

This clonotype showed up just a few times. The chain combines TRBV12-3 or TRBV12-4 with TRBJ2-1; TRBD2 is a possible D gene (5 bases). The CDR3 sequence is 15 residues long. Trimming pared 5 bases from V and 5 bases from J, leaving 16 bases between. The CDR3 DNA sequence: TGTGCCAGCAGTCTAGAGCGGACCCGCGACAATGAGCAGTTCTTC. This encodes CASSLERTRDNEQFF.

This clonotype was seen at least ten times. This chain uses TRBV27 with TRBJ1-6; 7 bases map to TRBD1. The germline V gene has CDR1 MNHEY and CDR2 SMNVEV (reference sequence). The CDR3 is made up of 13 amino acids. The V segment lost 5 bases and the J segment 8 bases; nucleotides outside the gene matches: 3. The CDR3 region is CASSPQGDSPLHF. The CDR3 bases are TGTGCCAGCAGTCCCCAGGGGGATTCACCCCTCCACTTT.

V usage is TRBV4-2 and J usage is TRBJ2-1, with D unclear. With 0 bases removed from V and 1 base from J, the gap between germline ends came to 10 bases. CDR1 is LGHNA, CDR2 YNFKEQ, per germline. This CDR3 comprises 16 residues. CDR3 sequence (DNA): TGTGCCAGCAGCCAAGATTGGGCCGTTTCCTACAATGAGCAGTTCTTC. Its translation: CASSQDWAVSYNEQFF.

V usage is TRBV24-1 and J usage is TRBJ2-2; the D gene is possibly TRBD2 (6 bases). V gave up 5 bases and J gave up 2 bases, with 8 bases separating them. CDR3 length: 14 residues. The V gene's germline CDR1 is KGHDR and CDR2 SFDVKD. CDR3 sequence reads: CATSVAENTGELFF. In DNA form, the CDR3 reads TGTGCCACCAGTGTAGCGGAAAACACCGGGGAGCTGTTTTTT.

The chain uses TRBV20-1 and TRBJ2-7; TRBD2 agrees at 7 bases. CDR3 size: 13 residues. V lost 4 bases and J lost 3; bases outside the gene matches: 6. Per germline, CDR1 DFQATT and CDR2 SNEGSKA (reference sequence). CDR3: CSATAGQNYEQYF. CDR3 DNA sequence: TGCAGTGCTACAGCGGGGCAAAACTACGAGCAGTACTTC.

CDR3: CASSLGQGTGELFF. CDR3 bases: TGTGCCAGCAGTTTAGGACAGGGCACCGGGGAGCTGTTTTTT. V is TRBV12-3 or TRBV12-4 and J is TRBJ2-2; TRBD1 agrees at 7 bases. CDR3 length equals 14 residues. V lost 1 base and J lost 4; bases outside the gene matches: 0.

The V call is TRBV5-4, the J call TRBJ2-7; D is unclear. The CDR3 contains 14 residues. V was cut by 7 bases and J by 2 bases, with 16 bases left in between. The germline CDR1 and CDR2 sequences are SGHNT and YYREEE (reference sequence). CDR3 nucleotide sequence: TGTGCCAGCGGTCCCTCGACCGACACCTACGAGCAGTACTTC. It translates to CASGPSTDTYEQYF.

The chain couples TRBV7-9 to TRBJ1-1, with TRBD1 identical over 7 bases. The CDR3 consists of 17 residues. Germline lookup yields CDR1 SEHNR and CDR2 FQNEAQ (reference sequence). V lost 5 bases, J lost 1 base, and 13 bases stayed unmatched. CDR3 region: CASSLTPGQRGNTEAFF. DNA for the CDR3: TGTGCCAGCAGCCTAACCCCGGGACAGCGGGGGAACACTGAAGCTTTCTTT.

This clonotype has more than one count but fewer than ten. V and J are TRBV4-2 and TRBJ1-1; D may be TRBD1 (6 bases). CDR1 and CDR2 (germline): LGHNA, YNFKEQ. The CDR3 consists of 15 residues. Trimming stripped 0 bases from V and 0 bases from J, with 8 bases between. The chain's CDR3 is CASSQDEGVNTEAFF. Here the CDR3 DNA reads TGTGCCAGCAGCCAAGATGAGGGGGTGAACACTGAAGCTTTCTTT.

This clonotype was seen more than once but under ten times. This chain uses TRBV27 with TRBJ1-2; no reliable D call. The germline gives CDR1 MNHEY, CDR2 SMNVEV (reference sequence). This CDR3 contains 14 residues. V shed 2 bases and J shed 6 bases, with 13 bases lying between them. Written as DNA, the CDR3 is TGTGCCAGCAGTTTAAACGCGGGAATGGATGGCTACACCTTC. Amino acid sequence: CASSLNAGMDGYTF.

This clonotype came up a few times. The V call is TRBV28, the J call TRBJ2-3; the D is unclear. Germline assignment: CDR1 MDHEN and CDR2 SYDVKM. V gave up 5 bases and J gave up 6 bases, with 12 bases separating them. The CDR3 extends over 13 amino acids. CDR3 sequence (DNA): TGTGCCAGCAGTCCCGGGCCGGAGGATACGCAGTATTTT. This gives the protein CASSPGPEDTQYF.

The chain couples TRBV27 to TRBJ2-5; D possibly corresponds to TRBD2 (5 bases). V was clipped by 5 bases and J by 4 bases, with 11 bases between them. The CDR3 runs to 13 residues. Germline CDR1 MNHEY, CDR2 SMNVEV (reference sequence). The CDR3 region has the DNA TGTGCCAGCAGTAGCTATGAGGGAGAGACCCAGTACTTC. This gives the protein CASSSYEGETQYF.

V and J are TRBV28 and TRBJ2-1; 10 bases agree with TRBD2. CDR3 size: 16 residues. Germline-derived CDR1 and CDR2 are MDHEN and SYDVKM. The V and J ends lost 6 bases and 8 bases, in that order; junction bases with no gene match: 13. The CDR3: CASSLGSLAGVYEQFF. CDR3 nucleotide sequence: TGTGCCAGCAGCTTGGGATCCCTAGCGGGAGTTTATGAGCAGTTCTTC.

V and J are TRBV7-6 and TRBJ1-1; no definite D call. V lost 2 bases and J lost 4, with 8 bases in between. The germline gives CDR1 SGHVS, CDR2 FNYEAQ. CDR3 length equals 13 residues. This CDR3 is CASSLWGITEAFF. CDR3 DNA: TGTGCCAGCAGCTTATGGGGTATCACTGAAGCTTTCTTT.

On this clonotype itself: Mismatch with germline at one junction end may stem from a read error. This sequence joins TRBV20-1 and TRBJ2-3, with D possibly TRBD2 on 5 matching bases. Looked up from germline, CDR1 is DFQATT and CDR2 is SNEGSKA (reference sequence). The CDR3 contains 14 residues. In DNA form, the CDR3 reads TGCAGTTCTAGAGATACCGGGGGCACAGATACGCAGTATTTT. Amino acid sequence: CSSRDTGGTDTQYF.